Below are 29 T cell receptor beta chains sequenced from a single sample in a study of blood T cell repertoires in COVID-19. Assay: immunoSEQ multiplex PCR; the TCRdb copy retains only in-frame clones and omits some. In the table there are around 170,000 clones, 80% of which are singletons. Sequencing input: PBMCs or T cells enriched from blood (not recorded which). Receptor source: a man aged 60-69 years who had been exposed to COVID-19.

The genes are TRBV14 and TRBJ1-1; tentative D call: TRBD1 (5 bases). The germline V gene has CDR1 SGHDN and CDR2 FVKESK. The CDR3 length is 14 residues. V lost 4 bases and J 4 bases, leaving 13 bases between the germline ends. The CDR3 region is CASSLVGGVTEAFF. CDR3 DNA: TGTGCCAGCAGCCTGGTGGGGGGTGTCACTGAAGCTTTCTTT. Supplemented by reference TRBV14 and TRBJ1-1, the full variable domain reads EAGVTQFPSHSVIEKGQTVTLRCDPISGHDNLYWYRRVMGKEIKFLLHFVKESKQDESGMPNNRFLAERTGGTYSTLKVQPAELEDSGVYFCASSLVGGVTEAFFGQGTRLTVV.

V and J are TRBV14 and TRBJ2-1; TRBD2 matches at 7 bases. The CDR3 is made up of 16 amino acids. Germline V gene sequence: CDR1 SGHDN, CDR2 FVKESK. V shed 6 bases, J shed 7 bases, and the junction held 15 bases outside the gene matches. The CDR3 region has the DNA TGTGCCAGCAGACGTCTGGGCGGGAGTGGAACGAATGAGCAGTTCTTC. Translated, it gives CASRRLGGSGTNEQFF.

The V and J genes are TRBV19 and TRBJ2-6; D gene unclear. CDR1 is LNHDA and CDR2 is SQIVND in the germline V gene (reference sequence). This CDR3 contains 19 residues. Trimming took 3 bases from V and 1 from J, leaving 19 bases between them. This CDR3 is CASSIPFLSRRSGANVLTF. CDR3 sequence (DNA): TGTGCCAGTAGTATCCCCTTTCTGAGCCGTCGATCTGGGGCCAACGTCCTGACTTTC.

This sequence joins TRBV19 and TRBJ1-2; 7 nucleotides align to TRBD1. CDR1 and CDR2 from the germline V gene are LNHDA and SQIVND (reference sequence). V was clipped by 11 bases and J by 4 bases; unmatched bases: 7. The length of the CDR3 is 12 residues. DNA for the CDR3: TGTGCCGGACGACGGGACAGCTATGGCTACACCTTC. The encoded protein is CAGRRDSYGYTF.

J is TRBJ2-5 and V is TRBV7-2; D possibly corresponds to TRBD2 (7 bases). V shed 1 base and J shed 9 bases, with 15 bases lying between them. The CDR3 is 14 residues long. Germline assignment: CDR1 SGHTA and CDR2 FQGNSA. The CDR3 DNA sequence: TGTGCCAGCAGCTTAGGGGGGGGCAATCTAGCCCAGTACTTC. As protein: CASSLGGGNLAQYF.

This clone was observed at least ten times. The J gene is TRBJ2-7, the V gene TRBV20-1; TRBD2 matches 12 bases. This CDR3 is built from 17 residues. In germline, CDR1 is DFQATT, CDR2 SNEGSKA (reference sequence). V shed 3 bases, J shed 2 bases, and the junction held 11 bases outside the gene matches. This chain's CDR3 is CSASRGASGREAYEQYF. The DNA of the CDR3 is TGCAGTGCTAGTAGAGGGGCTAGCGGGAGGGAAGCCTACGAGCAGTACTTC.

V and J are TRBV6-5 and TRBJ2-7; 10 nucleotides agree with TRBD1. With 2 bases clipped from V and 5 bases from J, the junction kept 6 bases outside the gene matches. Germline lookup yields CDR1 MNHEY and CDR2 SVGAGI. The CDR3 is 15 amino acids. CDR3 in amino acids: CASSYRGQGYHEQYF. The CDR3 bases are TGTGCCAGCAGTTACCGGGGACAGGGGTATCACGAGCAGTACTTC.

The chain combines TRBV5-1 with TRBJ2-3; no definite D call. CDR3 length: 14 residues. V shed 0 bases and J shed 4 bases, with 9 bases lying between them. The germline CDR1 and CDR2 sequences are SGHRS and YFSETQ. The CDR3 protein is CASSLAEAPDTQYF. CDR3 sequence (DNA): TGCGCCAGCAGCTTGGCCGAAGCCCCAGATACGCAGTATTTT.

V is TRBV9 and J is TRBJ2-1; 9 bases align to TRBD2. V lost 4 bases to trimming and J lost 5 bases; unmatched junction nucleotides: 10. Germline CDR1 and CDR2: SGDLS and YYNGEE. This CDR3 has 16 amino acids. CDR3 region: CASSRRGRALDNEQFF. As DNA, the CDR3 is TGTGCCAGCAGCCGACGCGGGAGGGCCCTCGACAATGAGCAGTTCTTC.

The chain carries TRBV11-2 and TRBJ2-3, with D perhaps TRBD2 (5 bases). The CDR3 covers 19 residues. V dropped 5 bases and J dropped 0 bases, with 24 bases sitting between them. Germline V gene sequence: CDR1 SGHAT, CDR2 FQNNGV. CDR3 protein: CASSLLVPLRSGSTDTQYF. In DNA form, the CDR3 reads TGTGCCAGCAGCCTCCTTGTCCCACTGAGGAGCGGAAGCACAGATACGCAGTATTTT.

The chain employs TRBV5-1 and TRBJ2-7, with TRBD1 as a possible D gene (6 bases). V gave up 4 bases and J gave up 3 bases, with 11 bases separating them. CDR1 is SGHRS, CDR2 YFSETQ, per germline. The CDR3 spans 13 residues. In nucleotides, the CDR3 is TGCGCCAGCAGCCAGGGGCAGGTCTACGAGCAGTACTTC. Its translation: CASSQGQVYEQYF.

V and J are TRBV5-1 and TRBJ2-3, with TRBD2 matching 10 bases. Trimming removed 2 bases from V and 4 bases from J; junction bases left unmatched: 4. Per the germline V gene, CDR1 is SGHRS and CDR2 is YFSETQ. The CDR3 has 15 residues. This chain's CDR3 is CASSFGSGGADTQYF. The CDR3 DNA reads TGCGCCAGCAGCTTCGGGAGCGGGGGGGCAGATACGCAGTATTTT.

The J gene is TRBJ1-5, the V gene TRBV25-1; 8 nucleotides match TRBD1. Per the germline V gene, CDR1 is MGHDK and CDR2 is SYGVNS. The V and J ends lost 6 bases and 7 bases, in that order; junction bases with no gene match: 8. The CDR3 runs to 14 residues. Here the CDR3 DNA reads TGTGCCAGCAGCGATTCAGGGGGCGGCCAGCCCCAGCATTTT. Its translation is CASSDSGGGQPQHF. The full variable domain, in which reference TRBV25-1 and TRBJ1-5 provide the parts outside the CDR3, is EADIYQTPRYLVIGTGKKITLECSQTMGHDKMYWYQQDPGMELHLIHYSYGVNSTEKGDLSSESTVSRIRTEHFPLTLESARPSHTSQYLCASSDSGGGQPQHFGDGTRLSIL.

The rearrangement joins TRBV19 to TRBJ2-1; perhaps TRBD2 as D (5 bases). Germline assignment: CDR1 LNHDA and CDR2 SQIVND (reference sequence). Trimming cost V 3 bases and J 6 bases, with 18 bases left between them. This CDR3 is built from 16 residues. CDR3 coding DNA: TGTGCCAGTAGTATCCAGACCAAGCCGGGATCCAATGAGCAGTTCTTC. Translation: CASSIQTKPGSNEQFF. The whole variable domain, filled in from reference TRBV19 and TRBJ2-1, reads DGGITQSPKYLFRKEGQNVTLSCEQNLNHDAMYWYRQDPGQGLRLIYYSQIVNDFQKGDIAEGYSVSREKKESFPLTVTSAQKNPTAFYLCASSIQTKPGSNEQFFGPGTRLTVL.

The chain uses TRBV5-1 and TRBJ1-3; 10 positions match TRBD1. Germline assignment: CDR1 SGHRS and CDR2 YFSETQ. Germline trimming cut 4 bases from V and 3 bases from J; bases unmatched to any gene: 7. The CDR3 runs to 16 residues. For the CDR3, the DNA is TGCGCCAGCAGCCCGGGGACAGGGGCTTTTGGAAACACCATATATTTT. This sequence encodes CASSPGTGAFGNTIYF. The full variable domain, with the rest looked up from reference TRBV5-1 and TRBJ1-3, is KAGVTQTPRYLIKTRGQQVTLSCSPISGHRSVSWYQQTPGQGLQFLFEYFSETQRNKGNFPGRFSGRQFSNSRSEMNVSTLELGDSALYLCASSPGTGAFGNTIYFGEGSWLTVV.

This chain links TRBV2 with TRBJ2-1, with 7 bases fitting TRBD2. The V gene end was trimmed by 6 bases and the J gene end by 8 bases; junction bases not matched to a gene: 10. Looked up from germline, CDR1 is SNHLY and CDR2 is FYNNEI. The CDR3 sequence is 14 residues long. This CDR3 reads CASSMGRGWHEQFF. CDR3 in DNA: TGTGCCAGCAGCATGGGGAGGGGATGGCATGAGCAGTTCTTC.

V gene TRBV6-5 combines with J gene TRBJ1-5; 10 bases are shared with TRBD1. The V gene's germline CDR1 is MNHEY and CDR2 SVGAGI. This CDR3 contains 15 residues. The V and J ends lost 6 bases and 7 bases, in that order; junction bases with no gene match: 9. The CDR3 region has the DNA TGTGCCAGCAGCTTAGGGACAGGGGAACTCCAGCCCCAGCATTTT. This sequence encodes CASSLGTGELQPQHF.

The chain is built from TRBV18 and TRBJ2-3; D remains unclear. V dropped 1 base and J dropped 3 bases, with 11 bases sitting between them. The CDR3 is 15 residues long. The germline gives CDR1 KGHSH, CDR2 LQKENI. This CDR3 reads CASSPRPGRTDTQYF. CDR3 coding DNA: TGTGCCAGCTCACCACGGCCTGGCAGGACAGATACGCAGTATTTT.

In its sample, this clone ranks as medium-sized. The chain couples TRBV5-1 to TRBJ1-1, with TRBD1 matching 8 bases. The CDR3 length is 13 residues. Germline V CDR1 and CDR2: SGHRS, YFSETQ. After removal of 3 bases from V and 7 bases from J, the junction contained 5 bases not matched to a gene. Written as DNA, the CDR3 is TGCGCCAGCAGCTCGACAGGGGTCGTTGAAGCTTTCTTT. As protein: CASSSTGVVEAFF. Full variable domain (missing parts from reference TRBV5-1 and TRBJ1-1): KAGVTQTPRYLIKTRGQQVTLSCSPISGHRSVSWYQQTPGQGLQFLFEYFSETQRNKGNFPGRFSGRQFSNSRSEMNVSTLELGDSALYLCASSSTGVVEAFFGQGTRLTVV.

This chain joins TRBV19 and TRBJ1-5; 7 nucleotides match TRBD1. V trimming: 7 bases; J trimming: 8 bases; junction bases outside the gene matches: 11. Germline V CDR1 and CDR2: LNHDA, SQIVND (reference sequence). There are 14 residues in the CDR3. The CDR3: CASTPRGAAEPQHF. DNA for the CDR3: TGTGCCAGTACCCCCAGGGGGGCGGCGGAGCCCCAGCATTTT.

The chain joins TRBV12-3 or TRBV12-4 to TRBJ2-7, with a weak D call TRBD1 (5 bases). The CDR3 runs 12 residues. Trimming removed 3 bases from V and 4 bases from J, with 7 bases in between. This CDR3 is CASSLGLYEQYF. Written as DNA, the CDR3 is TGTGCCAGCAGTTTGGGGCTTTACGAGCAGTACTTC.

The CDR3 region has the DNA TGTGCCAGCAGTTCCCGTCCAGGACTCGCCTATGGCTACACCTTC. Residues: CASSSRPGLAYGYTF. The chain combines TRBV27 with TRBJ1-2; D not resolved. The germline CDR1 and CDR2 sequences are MNHEY and SMNVEV (reference sequence). Trimming pared 4 bases from V and 4 bases from J, leaving 16 bases between. The CDR3 sequence is 15 residues long.

This clone was recorded only once. This sequence joins TRBV6-4 and TRBJ2-3, with 11 bases that match TRBD2. The CDR3 has 15 amino acids. The ends lost 3 bases at V and 2 bases at J; junction bases unmatched: 1. CDR1 is MRHNA, CDR2 SNTAGT, per germline. The CDR3 DNA reads as TGTGCCAGCAGTGAGGGACTAGCGGTCACAGATACGCAGTATTTT. Translated, it gives CASSEGLAVTDTQYF.

This clone was picked up one time. The chain carries TRBV7-2 and TRBJ1-3; D call uncertain. Germline V gene sequence: CDR1 SGHTA, CDR2 FQGNSA. The ends were cut back, 5 bases at V and 0 bases at J, with 14 bases in the middle. The length of the CDR3 is 16 residues. The CDR3, as DNA: TGTGCCAGCAGCCCTAGCCGGGGTCTCTCTGGAAACACCATATATTTT. The encoded protein is CASSPSRGLSGNTIYF.

This clone was observed a single time. The chain links TRBV7-9 to TRBJ2-5, with D possibly matching TRBD1 (6 bases). Trimming stripped 1 base from V and 1 base from J, with 10 bases between. Germline CDR1 and CDR2: SEHNR and FQNEAQ (reference sequence). This CDR3 has 15 residues. The CDR3 region has the DNA TGTGCCAGCAGCTTAGGTGACAGGATCCAAGAGACCCAGTACTTC. Its translation: CASSLGDRIQETQYF. Variable domain in full (rest from reference TRBV7-9 and TRBJ2-5): DTGVSQNPRHKITKRGQNVTFRCDPISEHNRLYWYRQTLGQGPEFLTYFQNEAQLEKSRLLSDRFSAERPKGSFSTLEIQRTEQGDSAMYLCASSLGDRIQETQYFGPGTRLLVL.

This clone has a handful of counts. J is TRBJ2-1 and V is TRBV6-5, with D tentatively TRBD2 (7 bases). The CDR3 consists of 15 residues. Trimming left V 4 bases short and J 9 bases short, with 19 bases between. Per the germline V gene, CDR1 is MNHEY and CDR2 is SVGAGI. In DNA form, the CDR3 reads TGTGCCAGCAGTTCCCGACTAGGGGGGGGCGTTGAGCAGTTCTTC. Encoded protein: CASSSRLGGGVEQFF.

The chain links TRBV19 to TRBJ2-1; D unclear. This CDR3 spans 11 amino acids. CDR1 is LNHDA and CDR2 is SQIVND in the germline V gene (reference sequence). V was pared by 6 bases and J by 5 bases, with 5 bases between. The CDR3, as DNA: TGTGCCAGTAGCCTAGACAATGAGCAGTTCTTC. Encoded protein: CASSLDNEQFF.

The chain has TRBV28 and TRBJ1-4; no reliable D call. Trimming stripped 3 bases from V and 5 bases from J, with 19 bases between. Per the germline V gene, CDR1 is MDHEN and CDR2 is SYDVKM. The CDR3 contains 17 residues. CDR3 in amino acids: CASSFSVFGRGNEKLFF. The CDR3 nucleotides read TGTGCCAGCAGTTTCTCTGTTTTCGGACGGGGAAATGAAAAACTGTTTTTT.

The chain combines TRBV5-1 with TRBJ2-2; 8 bases are a match to TRBD1. This CDR3 is built from 14 residues. Trimming at V came to 4 bases and at J to 6 bases, leaving 5 bases not matched to a gene. Germline V gene data show CDR1 as SGHRS and CDR2 as YFSETQ. Written as DNA, the CDR3 is TGCGCCAGCAGCGTACTGGACAGGGCCGGGGAGCTGTTTTTT. It encodes CASSVLDRAGELFF.